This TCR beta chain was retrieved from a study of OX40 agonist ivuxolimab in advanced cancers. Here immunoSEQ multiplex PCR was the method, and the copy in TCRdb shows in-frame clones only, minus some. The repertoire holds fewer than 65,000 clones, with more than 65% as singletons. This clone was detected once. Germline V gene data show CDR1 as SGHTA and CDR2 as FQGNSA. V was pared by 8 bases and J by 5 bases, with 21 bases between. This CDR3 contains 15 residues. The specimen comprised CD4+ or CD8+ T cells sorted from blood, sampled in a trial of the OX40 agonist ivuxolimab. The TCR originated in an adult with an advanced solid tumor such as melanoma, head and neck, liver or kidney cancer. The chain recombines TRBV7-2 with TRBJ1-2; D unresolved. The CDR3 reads CASRGGWAVSYGYTF. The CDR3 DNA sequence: TGTGCCAGCCGCGGTGGTTGGGCCGTCTCGTATGGCTACACCTTC.